Listed here is a single T cell receptor beta chain. Its antigen remains unidentified. There are no base qualities to consult, and no much larger clone falls within one base. Libraries came from the immunoSEQ multiplex PCR assay. The multiplex PCR relied on a mix of 60 forward primers for TCR Vbeta segments and 13 reverse primers for TCR Jbeta segments. A multiplex PCR assay on genomic DNA amplified the CDR3 region of rearranged TCR beta genes. The Illumina HiSeq System was used to sequence the amplified TCR beta libraries as 87-base-pair reads. The published analysis was carried out like this. Across the roughly 670 repertoires, a later analysis counted tens of millions of unique TCR beta chains, 9.5 million to 13 million of which were shared by at least two donors. To remove PCR and sequencing errors, raw reads were error-corrected and collapsed into unique sequences using a nearest-neighbor algorithm that merged closely related sequences. V, D and J gene segments were assigned by aligning CDR3 sequences to IMGT reference sequences. For a sequence to be retained, a match of at least six nucleotides was required to both a V gene segment and a J gene segment. A rearrangement was called productive if the CDR3 had no stop codons and remained in frame with V and J, and every other rearrangement was called non-productive. Following IMGT convention, CDR3 was defined as the stretch from the second conserved V-encoded cysteine up to the conserved J-encoded phenylalanine. The earlier analysis of about 560 of the donors excluded any sequence lacking an unambiguous match to a single V gene segment. In an earlier analysis of around 590 of the donors, a V segment was called functional when productive rearrangements were above 56.7%, and segregating when the standard deviation between donors exceeded 5%. A statistical classification framework was built for diagnosing cytomegalovirus status from the catalog of TCR beta chain sequences. V and J gene assignment, in a later analysis, came from comparing TCR nucleotide sequences with IMGT/GENE-DB human TR gene sequences. In a later analysis, CDR3 sequences and most-parsimonious VDJ recombination scenarios were assigned using the TCRdist pipeline. In a later analysis, each TCR beta chain was defined by its CDR3 amino acid sequence together with its V-gene family, and reads lacking a unique V-gene family were excluded. In a later analysis, 550 to 650 highly shared, low-generation-probability nucleotide sequences were removed to address suspected cross-contamination and a sequencing artifact. A later analysis calculated a clonal expansion index for each public chain from normalized within-repertoire ranks of inferred template counts. In a later analysis, generation probabilities were computed using a VDJ recombination model fitted to out-of-frame rearrangements, and the results were checked against IGoR. A later analysis scored TCR-TCR, TCR-HLA and TCR-CMV co-occurrence with hypergeometric tests, applying a repertoire-size bias correction to TCR pairs. In a later analysis, false discovery rates were estimated by permuting HLA or CMV assignments 20 times. In a later analysis, co-occurring TCRs were grouped with DBSCAN, and TCRdist sequence similarity was added when clustering was performed within HLA-allele-positive subsets. Co-occurrence clustering excluded repertoires with fewer than 30,000 or more than 120,000 public chains, plus five with anomalous nucleotide sharing. The clones in this table, taken by TCRdb from immuneACCESS, are in-frame only. Not every clone is retained; where verified, under half of the shortfall comes from an unresolved V gene, and the cause of the rest is unknown. Clone size and the V and J calls come from that table; the DNA yielded D and trimming. For this sample the table gives 85,000 to 95,000 clones, of which approximately 80% were detected only once. The ten biggest clones cover roughly 5% of the sample.

The cohort was made up of approximately 670 healthy bone marrow donors. All cohort members were sampled while nominally healthy, although unrecorded immune exposures were likely present. The donor was CMV seropositive and was included in the group of 289 seropositive cohort members. A peripheral blood sample was collected from each donor, and TCR beta sequencing was performed on peripheral blood mononuclear cells. The Qiagen DNeasy Blood Extraction Kit was used to extract genomic DNA from the blood cell samples. This specimen comes from a study of cytomegalovirus exposure and HLA in healthy donors (dated by TCRdb to about 2017). In terms of the full investigation: In an earlier analysis of about 560 of the donors, 276 Gb of sequence data and 100 million or so unique TCR beta sequences from about 179 million T cells were reported. About 320 gigabases of sequencing data and tens of millions of unique TCR sequences were included in an early release covering 550 to 650 HLA-typed donors. Of the 300 to 500 genotyped donors, 65% to 90% were placed in the genetic ancestry cluster associated with self-reported Caucasian donors. The aim of the study was to test whether cataloging public T cell receptors could identify signatures of past pathogen exposure. Using immunosequencing, the study profiled T cell repertoires from 550 to 750 subjects and related those repertoires to cytomegalovirus serostatus. Along with the approximately 650-subject first cohort, a separate validation cohort of over a hundred different subjects was used. To predict cytomegalovirus infection status, the study combined high-throughput TCR immunosequencing, statistical association of individual TCRs with disease status, and machine learning. In a later analysis, previously published TCR beta repertoires from roughly 710 donors were re-analyzed and high-resolution HLA genotyping was added so that TCR occurrence patterns could be studied. The later analysis used no new phenotypic data to find candidate immune exposures, relying instead on TCR beta sequences and their occurrence across donors. To decide whether each TCR beta V gene segment behaved as functional or pseudogenic, an earlier analysis of some 540 of the donors relied on high-throughput TCR beta sequencing. Donor age, sex, ethnicity and CMV serostatus were compiled together with the repertoire data. In a later genetic analysis, genome-wide SNP genotypes for about 55% of the roughly 700 donors were used, and that subset was treated as a discovery cohort. Every repertoire in the discovery cohort had been generated on one and the same sequencing platform. HLA typing covered class I and class II loci at four-digit resolution. The number of typed donors differed by locus: about 629-630 for A, B, C, DRB1 and DQB1; approximately 520 for DQA1; 606 for DPA1; and 450 to 480 for DPB1. Roughly 5 DR-DQ haplotypes were treated as single units for association and clustering because of strong linkage in the cohort. On average, 235,054 unique TCR beta nucleotide sequences were sequenced per donor among a few hundred genotyped donors of the cohort, with roughly 18% of those sequences being non-productive.

Overall study outcomes, separate from this receptor: The study gave a list of 150 to 200 TCR beta chains associated with cytomegalovirus. An earlier analysis of approximately 570 of the donors showed that most TCR beta V segments appeared in productive rearrangements either about 87% or about 30% of the time, which broadly matched IMGT annotations. A few of the identified cytomegalovirus-associated TCR beta chains were confirmed in vitro to be specific for cytomegalovirus antigens. For the cohort, immune exposure information was limited to CMV serostatus. Most TCR sequences were observed very rarely across donors, whereas some public TCRs were present in many individuals. Compared with the roughly 710-donor mean, donors in an Asian-associated ancestry cluster had fewer N-insertions in productive TCRs, according to a later genetic analysis. A further reported finding was that TCR beta sequences accurately predicted the HLA-A and HLA-B alleles for most subjects in the first cohort. Because HLA typing was unavailable for some donors at each locus, only the typed subset was used in association tests. According to a later analysis, most CMV-associated TCR beta chains appeared to be HLA-restricted, and the HLA associations seemed to be driven largely by CMV exposure. A cluster of highly shared sequence variants was judged likely to represent a technical artifact of the sequencing pipeline. In a later analysis, some 17,000 TCR beta sequences were associated with specific HLA alleles at a false discovery rate of 0.05. In a later analysis, TCR association rates were found to vary across HLA loci, with the most associated TCRs seen for DRB1 alleles and the fewest for HLA-C alleles. The authors suggested that the approach could potentially be extended to other disease states and immunological phenotypes. Because counts were too low, under 20 rarely observed V segments, including chromosome 9 orphons, were left out of the earlier analysis of a few hundred of the donors. Correlated functional status among segregating V segments might reflect linkage disequilibrium, but an unknown experimental factor could not be ruled out. In this cohort, only TCR beta chains were sequenced, and detectable features were limited by the absence of alpha or paired-chain data. Presence/absence analyses assumed roughly uniform sequencing depth across donors, an assumption that may not hold. A later genetic analysis associated a missense DCLRE1C variant with V-gene and J-gene trimming of TCR beta chains, and an independent cohort replicated the association. In a later analysis, HLA-associated TCR beta chains showed more clonal expansion and lower generation probabilities than non-associated chains that were equally common. Strong co-occurrence of HLA alleles, especially DR and DQ, made assigning TCR associations to individual alleles difficult. In a later analysis, several top co-occurrence clusters were reported to appear linked to parvovirus B19, influenza, CMV and Epstein-Barr virus. The classifier was reported to diagnose cytomegalovirus status with high specificity and sensitivity in both the original and validation cohorts.

The source is a young man in good health and CMV-seropositive. Source material: PBMCs.

In nucleotides, the sequence is TGTGCCAGCCGGGGGACAGGACATTCCTACGAGCAGTACTTC. The encoded protein is CASRGTGHSYEQYF. This sequence uses TRBV2 and TRBJ2-7; 8 junctional bases match TRBD1. The CDR3 sequence holds 14 residues, the cysteine and phenylalanine included. Of all the DNA, just the CDR3 is kept, 42 bases in frame from base 1. CDR1 and CDR2, looked up from the germline V gene, are SNHLY and FYNNEI. Here V drops 8 bases and J drops 1 base, and the junction holds 7 bases not matched to any gene.